This TCR beta chain was sequenced during a study of T cells after posttransplantation cyclophosphamide. J lost 4 bases, V lost 6 bases, and 11 bases had no gene match. This CDR3 has 15 amino acids. CDR1 and CDR2 from the germline V gene are MDHEN and SYDVKM. Profiled with immunoSEQ multiplex PCR; TCRdb holds only in-frame clones, not every one. The sample shows under 35,000 clones, 75% to 95% of them seen only once. Cells defined as naive were viable CD3+CD4+ or CD3+CD8+ and CCR7+CD45RA+CD45RO-CD95-CD27+CD28+. The sequence was obtained from an older woman in good health, CMV-negative, and a related stem cell transplant donor. Sequenced input: naive CD4+ T cells sorted from PBMCs. V gene TRBV28 combines with J gene TRBJ2-5, with 7 bases lining up with TRBD2. The DNA for the CDR3 is TGTGCCAGCAGACTTGTCGGGGTAGCGGGAGAGACCCAGTACTTC. Translation gives CASRLVGVAGETQYF.